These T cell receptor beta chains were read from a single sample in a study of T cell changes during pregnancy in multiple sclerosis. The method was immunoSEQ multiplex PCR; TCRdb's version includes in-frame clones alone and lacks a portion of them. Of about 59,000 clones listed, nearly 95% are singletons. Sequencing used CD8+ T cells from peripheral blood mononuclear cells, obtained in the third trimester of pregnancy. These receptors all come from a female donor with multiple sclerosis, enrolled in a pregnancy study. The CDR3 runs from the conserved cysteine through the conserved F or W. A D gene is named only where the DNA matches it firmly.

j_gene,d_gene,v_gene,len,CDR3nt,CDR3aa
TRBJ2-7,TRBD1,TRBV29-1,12,TGCAGCGTCGAAGGGACAGCATACGAGCAGTACTTC,CSVEGTAYEQYF
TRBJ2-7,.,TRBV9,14,TGTGCCAGCAGCGTAGGGGACAACACCTACGAGCAGTACTTC,CASSVGDNTYEQYF
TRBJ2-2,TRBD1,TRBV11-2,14,TGTGCCAGCAGCGGACAGGCGAACACCGGGGAGCTGTTTTTT,CASSGQANTGELFF
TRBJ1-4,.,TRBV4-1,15,TGCGCCAGCAGCCAAGTTCCGGGGGGCAGTGAAAAACTGTTTTTT,CASSQVPGGSEKLFF
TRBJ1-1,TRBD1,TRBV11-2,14,TGTGCCAGCAGCGGGGGACAGGGGGACACTGAAGCTTTCTTT,CASSGGQGDTEAFF
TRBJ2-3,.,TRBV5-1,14,TGCGCCAGCAGCTTGCGGACTATCAAAGATACGCAGTATTTT,CASSLRTIKDTQYF
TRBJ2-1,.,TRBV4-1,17,TGCGCCAGCAGCCAAGTAGTAGGGGCCCGCTCCTACAATGAGCAGTTCTTC,CASSQVVGARSYNEQFF
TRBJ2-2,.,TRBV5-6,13,TGTGCCAGCAGCTTGAACCGGGCCGGGGAGCTGTTTTTT,CASSLNRAGELFF
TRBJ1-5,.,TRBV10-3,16,TGTGCCATCAGTGAGTCTGCAGGGGTAAACGATCAGCCCCAGCATTTT,CAISESAGVNDQPQHF
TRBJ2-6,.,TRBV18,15,TGTGCCAGCTCACCAAACAGGGCTGGGGCCAACGTCCTGACTTTC,CASSPNRAGANVLTF